These 22 T cell receptor beta chains were sequenced from one sample in a study of T cells in Graves' hyperthyroidism and ophthalmopathy. The investigators amplified TCR beta CDR3 regions from RNA transcripts. In the first-round RT-PCR of the TCR CDR3, the HTBI primer set was used. TCRdb itself ran the multiplex PCR reads through MiXCR, one entry per CDR3 protein. The table lists some 490,000 distinct CDR3 sequences, approximately 23% of them singletons. The sample consisted of blood. Receptors were obtained from a woman aged 70-85 years with Graves' ophthalmopathy.

This clonotype was counted only a few times. The genes are TRBV5-1 and TRBJ1-1; D ambiguous. Germline CDR1 is SGHRS and CDR2 is YFSETQ. The length of the CDR3 is 15 residues. Trimming took 2 bases from V and 1 from J, leaving 12 bases between them. The chain's CDR3 is CASSLWRASNTEAFF. Here the CDR3 DNA reads TGCGCCAGCAGCTTATGGCGGGCTTCGAACACTGAAGCTTTCTTT.

This clonotype was picked up many times. This sequence joins TRBV2 and TRBJ2-1; D gene uncertain. There are 11 residues in the CDR3. Germline CDR1 SNHLY, CDR2 FYNNEI. With 3 bases removed from V and 7 bases from J, the gap between germline ends came to 4 bases. The CDR3 DNA is TGTGCCAGCAGTGATTTTAATGAGCAGTTCTTC. Its protein product is CASSDFNEQFF.

This clonotype was detected only a few times. This chain joins TRBV20-1 and TRBJ2-1; 7 nucleotides match TRBD2. The CDR3 consists of 14 residues. The V gene's germline CDR1 is DFQATT and CDR2 SNEGSKA (reference sequence). V gave up 2 bases and J gave up 8 bases; unmatched junction bases: 9. CDR3 residues: CSARIAGSGDEQFF. Written as DNA, the CDR3 is TGCAGTGCTAGAATAGCGGGTAGTGGGGATGAGCAGTTCTTC.

This clonotype was seen at least ten times. The gene calls are TRBV6-1 and TRBJ2-5, with a weak D call TRBD2 (5 bases). The CDR3 has 14 residues. The germline V gene has CDR1 MNHNS and CDR2 SASEGT. V lost 5 bases, J lost 4 bases, and 14 bases lay in between. The CDR3 DNA follows: TGTGCCAGCAGTTCGCCAGTTGGAGGAGAGACCCAGTACTTC. Translation gives CASSSPVGGETQYF.

This clonotype was counted a few times. V is TRBV14 and J is TRBJ2-4; D tentatively reads TRBD1 or TRBD2 (5 bases each). Germline CDR1 is SGHDN and CDR2 is FVKESK. V was cut by 1 base and J by 8 bases, with 9 bases left in between. The CDR3 is made up of 13 amino acids. The CDR3 nucleotides read TGTGCCAGCAGCCAAGTAGAGGGGTACATTCAGTACTTC. Translating it yields CASSQVEGYIQYF.

This clonotype was seen a handful of times. The V and J genes are TRBV5-1 and TRBJ2-3; 10 nucleotides agree with TRBD1. Germline V gene lookup returns CDR1 SGHRS and CDR2 YFSETQ. The CDR3 consists of 15 residues. V lost 1 base to trimming and J lost 3 bases; unmatched junction nucleotides: 2. The CDR3 DNA reads as TGCGCCAGCAGCTTGAGGGACAGGGGAACAGATACGCAGTATTTT. It codes for CASSLRDRGTDTQYF.

This clonotype was seen only a few times. The chain couples TRBV10-3 to TRBJ2-7, with 10 nucleotides matching TRBD2. V gave up 6 bases and J gave up 4 bases; unmatched junction bases: 3. CDR3 length equals 13 residues. The germline CDR1 and CDR2 sequences are ENHRY and SYGVKD. The CDR3 DNA reads TGTGCCATCAGGCTACTAGCGGGATACGAGCAGTACTTC. Its protein product is CAIRLLAGYEQYF.

This clonotype was found a few times. The genes are TRBV6-1 and TRBJ1-2, with D perhaps matching TRBD1 (6 bases). The V gene's germline CDR1 is MNHNS and CDR2 SASEGT. The CDR3 length is 12 residues. V shed 8 bases and J shed 1 base, with 8 bases lying between them. The CDR3 bases are TGTGCCAGCGGGGGGCATAACTATGGCTACACCTTC. It encodes CASGGHNYGYTF.

This clonotype showed up many times. This chain connects TRBV7-8 to TRBJ2-3, with D possibly being TRBD1 or TRBD2 (6 bases each). Germline V lookup: CDR1 SGHVS, CDR2 FQNEAQ. This CDR3 has 15 amino acids. The germline V and J ends were trimmed by 4 bases and 3 bases, with 14 bases remaining between them. CDR3 loop: CASSSQGGWTDTQYF. In nucleotides, the CDR3 is TGTGCCAGCAGCTCACAGGGAGGCTGGACAGATACGCAGTATTTT.

This rearrangement joins TRBV12-3 or TRBV12-4 to TRBJ2-3; tentative D call: TRBD2 (6 bases). V lost 3 bases to trimming and J lost 0 bases, with 13 bases between them. The CDR3 has 16 residues. CDR3 region: CASSFGLTLSTDTQYF. CDR3 DNA: TGTGCCAGCAGTTTCGGACTAACCCTCAGCACAGATACGCAGTATTTT.

The J gene is TRBJ2-3, the V gene TRBV7-6; 10 bases map to TRBD2. This CDR3 contains 15 residues. V lost 3 bases, J lost 4 bases, and 4 bases stayed unmatched. CDR1 and CDR2 from the germline V gene are SGHVS and FNYEAQ. The CDR3 here is CASSFSGREPDTQYF. The CDR3, as DNA: TGTGCCAGCAGCTTCAGCGGGAGGGAGCCAGATACGCAGTATTTT. Using reference TRBV7-6 and TRBJ2-3 for the parts outside the CDR3, the full variable domain is GAGVSQSPRYKVTKRGQDVALRCDPISGHVSLYWYRQALGQGPEFLTYFNYEAQQDKSGLPNDRFSAERPEGSISTLTIQRTEQRDSAMYRCASSFSGREPDTQYFGPGTRLTVL.

The chain links TRBV6-1 to TRBJ2-7, with D tentatively TRBD1 (7 bases). Germline loops: CDR1 MNHNS, CDR2 SASEGT. This CDR3 region has 16 residues. V was shortened by 1 base and J by 3 bases, with 16 bases between the two germline ends. The CDR3 protein is CASSEGDRQGGYEQYF. In nucleotides, the CDR3 is TGTGCCAGCAGTGAAGGGGACCGACAGGGAGGCTACGAGCAGTACTTC.

This clonotype was detected ten times or more. The chain employs TRBV28 and TRBJ1-5, with D possibly being TRBD1 (6 bases). V lost 7 bases and J lost 0, with 25 bases in between. The CDR3 is 19 amino acids. CDR1 and CDR2 from the germline V gene are MDHEN and SYDVKM. The CDR3 bases are TGTGCCAGCAAGTTAGATATTATAAGGGGGGCCCCTAGCAATCAGCCCCAGCATTTT. Translation gives CASKLDIIRGAPSNQPQHF.

J is TRBJ1-1 and V is TRBV5-1; TRBD1 matches 7 bases. The V and J ends lost 0 bases and 5 bases, in that order; junction bases with no gene match: 7. CDR3 length equals 15 residues. Germline V gives CDR1 SGHRS, CDR2 YFSETQ. CDR3 residues: CASSLDGQGGTEAFF. The CDR3 DNA reads as TGCGCCAGCAGCTTGGACGGGCAGGGGGGAACTGAAGCTTTCTTT. Supplemented by reference TRBV5-1 and TRBJ1-1, the full variable domain reads KAGVTQTPRYLIKTRGQQVTLSCSPISGHRSVSWYQQTPGQGLQFLFEYFSETQRNKGNFPGRFSGRQFSNSRSEMNVSTLELGDSALYLCASSLDGQGGTEAFFGQGTRLTVV.

There are a few counts of this clonotype. V usage is TRBV20-1 and J usage is TRBJ2-2, with D uncertain. The CDR3 runs 13 residues. In germline, CDR1 is DFQATT, CDR2 SNEGSKA (reference sequence). V lost 5 bases, J lost 1 base, and 8 bases lay in between. The CDR3 here is CSAQRENTGELFF. CDR3 sequence (DNA): TGCAGTGCTCAGAGAGAGAACACCGGGGAGCTGTTTTTT.

The chain has TRBV10-1 and TRBJ2-1; a possible D gene is TRBD2 (6 bases). CDR3 length: 16 amino acids. The germline V and J ends were trimmed by 3 bases and 8 bases, with 20 bases remaining between them. Germline assignment: CDR1 WNHNN and CDR2 SYGVQD (reference sequence). The CDR3 sequence: CASSDARGKHGYEQFF. The DNA of the CDR3 is TGCGCCAGCAGTGATGCGCGCGGGAAACATGGATATGAGCAGTTCTTC.

This clonotype was seen a few times. CDR3 residues: CASSSDRMGNTEAFF. The CDR3 nucleotides are TGCGCCAGCAGCTCGGACAGGATGGGGAACACTGAAGCTTTCTTT. V and J are TRBV5-1 and TRBJ1-1; 7 nucleotides align to TRBD1. The CDR3 sequence is 15 residues long. CDR1 and CDR2 from the germline V gene are SGHRS and YFSETQ. With V trimmed by 3 bases and J by 1 base, 6 bases remained unmatched.

The V and J genes are TRBV3-1 and TRBJ1-5, with D possibly TRBD1 on 5 matching bases. The ends were cut back, 4 bases at V and 7 bases at J, with 17 bases in the middle. From germline, CDR1 is LGHDT and CDR2 YNNKEL (reference sequence). The length of the CDR3 is 15 residues. CDR3: CASSLTQRGGQPQHF. DNA of the CDR3: TGTGCCAGCAGCCTTACTCAGAGGGGCGGGCAGCCCCAGCATTTT.

The chain couples TRBV7-8 to TRBJ2-5; no definite D call. This CDR3 spans 16 amino acids. The V gene's germline CDR1 is SGHVS and CDR2 FQNEAQ. Deletions cut 4 bases from V and 5 bases from J, with 20 bases between. The DNA of the CDR3 is TGTGCCAGCAGCTCCAGAGGTACATTGGTTATGGAGACCCAGTACTTC. It encodes CASSSRGTLVMETQYF. Full variable domain (outside the CDR3, taken from reference TRBV7-8 and TRBJ2-5): GAGVSQSPRYKVAKRGQDVALRCDPISGHVSLFWYQQALGQGPEFLTYFQNEAQLDKSGLPSDRFFAERPEGSVSTLKIQRTQQEDSAVYLCASSSRGTLVMETQYFGPGTRLLVL.

Ten or more counts support this clonotype. J is TRBJ2-2 and V is TRBV7-9; 10 bases are a match to TRBD2. The CDR3 extends over 15 amino acids. Germline V CDR1 and CDR2: SEHNR, FQNEAQ (reference sequence). With 6 bases clipped from V and 1 base from J, the junction kept 2 bases outside the gene matches. The CDR3 reads CASSRTSGNTGELFF. The DNA for the CDR3 is TGTGCCAGCAGTAGGACTAGCGGGAACACCGGGGAGCTGTTTTTT. The full variable domain, in which reference TRBV7-9 and TRBJ2-2 provide the parts outside the CDR3, is DTGVSQNPRHKITKRGQNVTFRCDPISEHNRLYWYRQTLGQGPEFLTYFQNEAQLEKSRLLSDRFSAERPKGSFSTLEIQRTEQGDSAMYLCASSRTSGNTGELFFGEGSRLTVL.

This clonotype has ten or more counts. V and J are TRBV20-1 and TRBJ2-1, with D perhaps TRBD1 or TRBD2 (5 bases each). The CDR3 length is 15 residues. Germline V CDR1 and CDR2: DFQATT, SNEGSKA (reference sequence). Trimming took 3 bases from V and 3 from J, leaving 15 bases between them. The CDR3 loop reads CSARDLGDRYNEQFF. CDR3 nucleotides: TGCAGTGCTAGGGACCTGGGGGACCGCTACAATGAGCAGTTCTTC.

The chain employs TRBV20-1 and TRBJ2-5; 11 bases line up with TRBD2. V lost 7 bases to trimming and J lost 5 bases; unmatched junction nucleotides: 12. This CDR3 is built from 15 residues. Per the germline V gene, CDR1 is DFQATT and CDR2 is SNEGSKA (reference sequence). The CDR3 DNA sequence: TGCAGTGGCGGTAGCGGGGGGGGGCCCAGCGAGACCCAGTACTTC. It encodes CSGGSGGGPSETQYF.